This T cell receptor beta chain was obtained from a study of shared clonotypes between healthy human individuals. Whole-study findings and limits: It was observed that roughly 5.5% of naive CD4 clonotypes were shared across several donors.

TCRdb's copy holds only in-frame clones and misses some; the assay was immunoSEQ multiplex PCR. The table records approximately 2,300,000 clones, 85% to 95% of them present only once. The count of this clone is one. Its antigen is still unknown. Germline loops: CDR1 SEHNR, CDR2 FQNEAQ (reference sequence). The CDR3 loop spans 15 amino acids. Trimming shortened V by 4 bases and J by 3 bases, and 14 bases separated the two germline ends. This sequence joins TRBV7-9 and TRBJ2-3; no definite D call. The specimen sequenced was naive CD4+ T cells from PBMCs. Subset here: CD45RA+ positively selected. The origin of this receptor is a man aged 18 to 29 in good health. Some clones in this sample may be carry-over from other donors' samples. In nucleotides, the CDR3 is TGTGCCAGCAGCTCCCTTCGGCCTGTTACAGATACGCAGTATTTT. This translates into CASSSLRPVTDTQYF.